This T cell receptor (beta chain) was identified in a study of shared clonotypes between healthy human individuals (dated by TCRdb to 2020 to 2021). About the investigation overall: A couple of women and three men aged 18 to 49 years were included in the cohort. For each donor, CD4 naive and CD4 memory were each given three plates, CD8 naive was given two plates, and CD8 memory was given one plate. Between about 0.8 and 9 billion PBMCs per donor were obtained by leukapheresis. The study deeply sequenced blood TCR repertoires of about five healthy adults to estimate repertoire size and the extent of clonotype sharing between individuals. Libraries were prepared and TCR repertoires were sequenced by different laboratories using diverse techniques, in order to increase sequencing depth and limit assay-specific biases. Overall results and qualifications from the work: Sharing across four donors was observed for roughly 5% of naive CD4, over 3% of naive CD8, 2% to 2.5% of memory CD4, and about 0.4% of memory CD8 clonotypes. Rarefaction of sorted-subset datasets indicated incomplete sequencing despite the large sequencing depth. Higher generation probabilities were observed for clonotypes shared by all four sorted-subset donors than for non-shared clonotypes. Estimated clonotype richness was generally larger for naive than for memory subsets. Sampling was restricted to blood, and TCR repertoires in tissue are likely to differ from TCR repertoires in blood. Because the study included a small number of donors, the genetic and exposure-history diversity represented was limited. Pairwise subsampling indicated that sequencing depth was expected to affect the degree of clonotype sharing among donors.

Using the deep immunoSEQ assay, multiplex PCR amplified TCR CDR3 regions from genomic DNA. Extracted genomic DNA from each cell subset was spread evenly across all wells of several immunoSEQ 96-well plates, with each plate serving as a replicate. For sorted subsets, approximately 200 ng of genomic DNA, equivalent to 25,000 to 35,000 T cell genomes, went into each replicate PCR. The purified libraries were quantified using a Qubit 3.0 fluorometer, sized with a Bioanalyzer 2100, and then quantified again using the KAPA Library Quantification kit. Each immunoSEQ 96-well plate was sequenced on its own single-read 150-cycle Illumina NextSeq 550 flow cell. In the authors' own workflow: Because the immunoSEQ output included only junctional sequences and no quality scores, the filtering could not be the same as the filtering used for full-length reads. To assign V/J genes and CDR3, sequences were annotated against IMGT germline references using PyIR, a Python wrapper for IgBLAST v1.9. Reads with weak V/J assignments (E-value above 1e-6), missing CDR3, stop codons, out-of-frame junctions, or ambiguous translated residues were removed. V3J clonotypes were defined by identical inferred V gene, J gene, and CDR3 amino acid sequence. The percentage overlap between two repertoires was calculated by dividing the number of shared unique clonotypes by the size of the smaller repertoire. Repertoire richness was assessed with RTK rarefaction, the Chao1 estimator, and Recon v2.1 estimates of unobserved clonotypes. For all TCRbeta clonotypes obtained by the gDNA method from a handful of donors, generation probabilities were computed with OLGA. This is the immuneACCESS table as TCRdb keeps it, with only in-frame sequences that have V and J called. A part of the clones is gone; compared with another copy, unresolved V genes explain less than half, and the rest is unexplained. Clone size and V and J calls were adopted from that table, with D and trimming inferred from the DNA. The sample table records about 2.4 million clones; roughly 93% of these occur just once. The top ten hold about 0.34% of the sample.

Healthy HIV-negative adults with no recently reported acute infections or vaccinations were included as donors. Every donor was a Caucasian adult residing in Nashville, Tennessee, USA. CD4+ T cells were enriched through magnetic negative selection, after which naive cells were positively selected on CD45RA and the remaining negative fraction served as the memory subset. Blood was collected by leukapheresis, and PBMCs were isolated by Ficoll-Histopaque density gradient centrifugation and then cryopreserved in liquid nitrogen vapor phase. Purity and quantity of every magnetically sorted T cell population were checked by analytical flow cytometry. Genomic DNA was isolated from every sorted fraction and measured by UV absorbance on a Nanodrop 2000c. Sequences MDHEN (CDR1) and SYDVKM (CDR2) are obtained from the germline V gene. Measured from the cysteine to the phenylalanine, the CDR3 is 15 residues long. Only the CDR3 DNA is retained, 45 bases long and in frame from the first base. The V and J ends are trimmed by 6 bases and 2 bases, leaving 16 bases between them.

To note about this clone: What antigen it recognizes has not been identified. One base away there is no much larger clone; base qualities are not given.

This TCR derives from a man aged 18 to 29 in good health. Some clones in this sample may be carry-over from other donors' samples. The V and J genes are TRBV28 and TRBJ2-5; matching of 7 bases hints at TRBD2 as the D gene. What was sequenced was naive CD4+ T cells from PBMCs. This sample's cell subset or site label indicates: CD45RA+ positively selected. The base sequence is TGTGCCAGCAGCCCACGGGGGGCGGTACAAGAGACCCAGTACTTC. Translation gives CASSPRGAVQETQYF.